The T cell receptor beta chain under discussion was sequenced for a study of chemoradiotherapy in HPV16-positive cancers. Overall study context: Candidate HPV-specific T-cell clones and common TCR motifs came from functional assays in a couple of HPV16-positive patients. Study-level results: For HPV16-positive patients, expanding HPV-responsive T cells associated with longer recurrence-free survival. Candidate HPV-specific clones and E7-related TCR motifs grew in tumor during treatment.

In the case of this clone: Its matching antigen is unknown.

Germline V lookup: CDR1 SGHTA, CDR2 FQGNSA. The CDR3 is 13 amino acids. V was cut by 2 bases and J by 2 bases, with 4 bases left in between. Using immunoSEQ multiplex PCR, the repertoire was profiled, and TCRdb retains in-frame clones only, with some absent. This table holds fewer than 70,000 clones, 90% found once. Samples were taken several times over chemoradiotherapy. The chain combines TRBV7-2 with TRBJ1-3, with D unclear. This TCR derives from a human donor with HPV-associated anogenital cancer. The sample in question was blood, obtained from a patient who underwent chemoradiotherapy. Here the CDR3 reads CASSLYTGNTIYF. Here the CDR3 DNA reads TGTGCCAGCAGCTTATACACTGGAAACACCATATATTTT.